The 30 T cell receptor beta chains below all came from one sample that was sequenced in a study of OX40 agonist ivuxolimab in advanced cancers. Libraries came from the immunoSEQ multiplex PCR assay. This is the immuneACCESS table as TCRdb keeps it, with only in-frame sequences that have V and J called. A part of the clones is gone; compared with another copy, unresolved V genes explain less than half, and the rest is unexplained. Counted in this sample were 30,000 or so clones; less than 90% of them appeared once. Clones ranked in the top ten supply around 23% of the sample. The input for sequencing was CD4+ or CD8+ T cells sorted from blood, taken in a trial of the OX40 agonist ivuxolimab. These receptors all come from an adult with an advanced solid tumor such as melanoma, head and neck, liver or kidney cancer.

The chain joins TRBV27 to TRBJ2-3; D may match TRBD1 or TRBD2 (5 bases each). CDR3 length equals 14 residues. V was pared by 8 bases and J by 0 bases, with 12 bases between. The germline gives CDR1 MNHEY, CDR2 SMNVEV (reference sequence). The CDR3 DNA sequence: TGTGCCAGCGGCCTGAGGGGTAGCACAGATACGCAGTATTTT. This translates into CASGLRGSTDTQYF.

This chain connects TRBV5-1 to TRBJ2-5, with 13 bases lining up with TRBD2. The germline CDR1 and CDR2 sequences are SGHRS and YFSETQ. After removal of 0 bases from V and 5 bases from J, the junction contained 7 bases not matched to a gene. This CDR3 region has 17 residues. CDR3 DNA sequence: TGCGCCAGCAGCTTGGACAGGACTAGCGGGAGATTGGAGACCCAGTACTTC. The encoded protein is CASSLDRTSGRLETQYF.

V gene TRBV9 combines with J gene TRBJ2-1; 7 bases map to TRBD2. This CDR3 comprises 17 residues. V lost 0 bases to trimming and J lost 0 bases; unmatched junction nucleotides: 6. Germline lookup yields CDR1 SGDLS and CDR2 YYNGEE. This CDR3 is CASSVAYAGDSYNEQFF. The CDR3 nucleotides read TGTGCCAGCAGCGTAGCCTACGCGGGAGACTCCTACAATGAGCAGTTCTTC.

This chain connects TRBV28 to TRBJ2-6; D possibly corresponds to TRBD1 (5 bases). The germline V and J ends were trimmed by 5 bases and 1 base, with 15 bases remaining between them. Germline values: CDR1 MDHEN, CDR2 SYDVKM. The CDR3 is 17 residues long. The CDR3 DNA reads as TGTGCCAGCAGTGACACAGGTCTTGGGTCTGGGGCCAACGTCCTGACTTTC. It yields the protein CASSDTGLGSGANVLTF.

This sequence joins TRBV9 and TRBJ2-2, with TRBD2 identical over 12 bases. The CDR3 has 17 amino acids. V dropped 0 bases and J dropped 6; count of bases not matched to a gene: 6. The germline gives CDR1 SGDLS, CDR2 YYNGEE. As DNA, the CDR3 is TGTGCCAGCAGCGTAGCTACTAGCGGGAGGTTTGCCGGGGAGCTGTTTTTT. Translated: CASSVATSGRFAGELFF.

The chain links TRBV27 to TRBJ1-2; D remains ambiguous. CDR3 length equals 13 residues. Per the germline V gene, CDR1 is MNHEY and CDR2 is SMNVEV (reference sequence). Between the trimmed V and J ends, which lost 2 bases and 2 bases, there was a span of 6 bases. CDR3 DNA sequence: TGTGCCAGCAGTTTAGGGCAGAACTATGGCTACACCTTC. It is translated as CASSLGQNYGYTF.

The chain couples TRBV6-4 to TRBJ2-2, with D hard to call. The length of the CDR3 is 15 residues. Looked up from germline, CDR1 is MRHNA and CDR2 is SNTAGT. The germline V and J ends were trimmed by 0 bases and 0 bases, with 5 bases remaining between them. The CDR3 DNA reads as TGTGCCAGCAGTGACTCCCCCGCGAACACCGGGGAGCTGTTTTTT. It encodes CASSDSPANTGELFF.

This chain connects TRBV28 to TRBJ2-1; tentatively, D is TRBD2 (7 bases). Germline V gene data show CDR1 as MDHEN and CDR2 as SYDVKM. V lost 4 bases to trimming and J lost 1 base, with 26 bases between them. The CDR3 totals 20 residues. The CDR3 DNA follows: TGTGCCAGCAGTTCAGTCGTCCCGGGACATTTGCGGGGGTCCTACAATGAGCAGTTCTTC. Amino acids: CASSSVVPGHLRGSYNEQFF.

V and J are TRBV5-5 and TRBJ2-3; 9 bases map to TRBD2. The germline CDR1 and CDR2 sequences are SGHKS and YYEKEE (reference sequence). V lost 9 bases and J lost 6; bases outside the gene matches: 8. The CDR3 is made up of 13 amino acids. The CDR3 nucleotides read TGTGCCACTAGCGGGGCCTTCGAGGATACGCAGTATTTT. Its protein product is CATSGAFEDTQYF.

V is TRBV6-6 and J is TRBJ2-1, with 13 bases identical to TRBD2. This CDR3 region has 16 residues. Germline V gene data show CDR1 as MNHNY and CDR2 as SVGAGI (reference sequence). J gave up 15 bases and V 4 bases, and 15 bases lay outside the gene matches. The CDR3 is CASSLGTSGDLRGRFF. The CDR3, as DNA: TGTGCCAGCAGTTTAGGGACTAGCGGGGACCTCCGGGGCAGGTTCTTC.

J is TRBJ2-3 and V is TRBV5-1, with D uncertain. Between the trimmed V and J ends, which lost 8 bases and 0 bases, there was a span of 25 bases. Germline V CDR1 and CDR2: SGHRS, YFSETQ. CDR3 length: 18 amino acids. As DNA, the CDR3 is TGCGCCAGTCCCGGGTGGAGCGAACCCTCTTCCAGCACAGATACGCAGTATTTT. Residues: CASPGWSEPSSSTDTQYF.

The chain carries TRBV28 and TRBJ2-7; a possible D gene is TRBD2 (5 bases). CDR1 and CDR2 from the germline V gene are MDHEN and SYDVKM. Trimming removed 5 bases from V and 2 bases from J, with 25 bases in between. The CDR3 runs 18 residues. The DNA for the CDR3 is TGTGCCAGCAGTCCCTATCCGGAGGAATACCTTGCAACCTACGAGCAGTACTTC. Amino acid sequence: CASSPYPEEYLATYEQYF.

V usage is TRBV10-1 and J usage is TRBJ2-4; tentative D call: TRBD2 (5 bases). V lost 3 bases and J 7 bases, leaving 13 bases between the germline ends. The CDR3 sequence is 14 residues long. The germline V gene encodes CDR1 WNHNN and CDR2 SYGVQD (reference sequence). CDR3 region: CASSEEAELNIQYF. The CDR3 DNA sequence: TGCGCCAGCAGTGAAGAAGCGGAACTTAACATTCAGTACTTC.

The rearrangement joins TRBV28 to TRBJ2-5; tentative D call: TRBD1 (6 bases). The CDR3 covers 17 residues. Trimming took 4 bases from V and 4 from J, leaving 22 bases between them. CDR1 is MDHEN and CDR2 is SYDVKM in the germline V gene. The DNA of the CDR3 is TGTGCCAGCAGTTCTATGCGGATAACAGGGCCCCCAGAGACCCAGTACTTC. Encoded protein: CASSSMRITGPPETQYF.

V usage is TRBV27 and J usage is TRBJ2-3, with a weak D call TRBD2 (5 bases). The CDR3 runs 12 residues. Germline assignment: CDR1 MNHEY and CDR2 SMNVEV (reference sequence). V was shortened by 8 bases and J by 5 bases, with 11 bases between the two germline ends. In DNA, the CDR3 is TGTGCCAGCGCATTACGGGAAGATACGCAGTATTTT. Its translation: CASALREDTQYF.

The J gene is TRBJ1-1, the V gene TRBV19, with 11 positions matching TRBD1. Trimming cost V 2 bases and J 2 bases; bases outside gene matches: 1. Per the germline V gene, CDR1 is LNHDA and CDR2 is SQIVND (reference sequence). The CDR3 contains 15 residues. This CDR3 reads CASSIWTGGNTEAFF. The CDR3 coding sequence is TGTGCCAGTAGTATATGGACAGGGGGCAACACTGAAGCTTTCTTT.

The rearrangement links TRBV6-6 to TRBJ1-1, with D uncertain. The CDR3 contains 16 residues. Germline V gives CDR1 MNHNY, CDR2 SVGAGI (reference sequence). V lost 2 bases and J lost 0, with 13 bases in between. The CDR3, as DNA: TGTGCCAGCAGTTACGTTCCGTCCAGCATGAACACTGAAGCTTTCTTT. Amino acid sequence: CASSYVPSSMNTEAFF.

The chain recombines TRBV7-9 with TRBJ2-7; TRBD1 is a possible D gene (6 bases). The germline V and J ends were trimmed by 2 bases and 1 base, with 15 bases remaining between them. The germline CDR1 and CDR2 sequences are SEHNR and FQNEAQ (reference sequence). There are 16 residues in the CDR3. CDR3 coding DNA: TGTGCCAGCAGCTTAACCTACCGGGACACTTCCTACGAGCAGTACTTC. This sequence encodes CASSLTYRDTSYEQYF.

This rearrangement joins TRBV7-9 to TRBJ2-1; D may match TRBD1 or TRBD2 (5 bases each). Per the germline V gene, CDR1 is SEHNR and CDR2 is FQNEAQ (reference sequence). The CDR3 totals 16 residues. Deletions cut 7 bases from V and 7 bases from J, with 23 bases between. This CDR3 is CASILAGAQRRNEQFF. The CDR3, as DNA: TGTGCCAGCATCCTCGCCGGGGCCCAAAGAAGGAATGAGCAGTTCTTC. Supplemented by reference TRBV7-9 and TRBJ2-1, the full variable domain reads DTGVSQNPRHKITKRGQNVTFRCDPISEHNRLYWYRQTLGQGPEFLTYFQNEAQLEKSRLLSDRFSAERPKGSFSTLEIQRTEQGDSAMYLCASILAGAQRRNEQFFGPGTRLTVL.

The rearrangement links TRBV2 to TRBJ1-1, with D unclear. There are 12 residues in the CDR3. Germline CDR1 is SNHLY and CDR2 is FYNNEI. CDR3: CATSGLEVGAFF. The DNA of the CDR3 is TGTGCGACCTCGGGGTTGGAGGTAGGAGCTTTCTTT.

The CDR3 reads CASSLSPASGYTF. The CDR3, as DNA: TGTGCCAGCAGCTTGTCCCCAGCGAGCGGCTACACCTTC. The chain couples TRBV11-1 to TRBJ1-2; the D is unclear. The CDR3 sequence is 13 residues long. Germline V gene sequence: CDR1 SGHAT, CDR2 FQDESV (reference sequence). Trimming left V 3 bases short and J 8 bases short, with 13 bases between.

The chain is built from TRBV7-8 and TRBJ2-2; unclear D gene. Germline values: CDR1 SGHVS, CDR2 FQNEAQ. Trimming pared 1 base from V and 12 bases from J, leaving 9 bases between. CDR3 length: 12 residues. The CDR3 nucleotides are TGTGCCAGCAGCTTAGACCAAGGGCAGCTGTTTTTT. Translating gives CASSLDQGQLFF.

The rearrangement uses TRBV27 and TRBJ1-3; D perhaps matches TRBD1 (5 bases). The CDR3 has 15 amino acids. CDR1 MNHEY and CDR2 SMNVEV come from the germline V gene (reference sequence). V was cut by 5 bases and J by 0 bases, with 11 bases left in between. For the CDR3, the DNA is TGTGCCAGCAGTCCCTGGGACGGCTCTGGAAACACCATATATTTT. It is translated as CASSPWDGSGNTIYF.

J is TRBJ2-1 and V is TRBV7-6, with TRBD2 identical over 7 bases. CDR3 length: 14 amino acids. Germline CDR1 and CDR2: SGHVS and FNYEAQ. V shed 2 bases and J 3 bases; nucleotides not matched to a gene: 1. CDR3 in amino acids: CASSLPGGYNEQFF. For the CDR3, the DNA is TGTGCCAGCAGCTTACCGGGGGGCTACAATGAGCAGTTCTTC.

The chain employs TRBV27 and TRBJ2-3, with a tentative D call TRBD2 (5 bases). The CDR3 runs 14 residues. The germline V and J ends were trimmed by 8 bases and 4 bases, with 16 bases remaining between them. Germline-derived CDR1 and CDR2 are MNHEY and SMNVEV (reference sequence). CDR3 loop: CASQLSSLADTQYF. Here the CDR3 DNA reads TGTGCCAGCCAGTTATCTAGCTTGGCAGATACGCAGTATTTT.

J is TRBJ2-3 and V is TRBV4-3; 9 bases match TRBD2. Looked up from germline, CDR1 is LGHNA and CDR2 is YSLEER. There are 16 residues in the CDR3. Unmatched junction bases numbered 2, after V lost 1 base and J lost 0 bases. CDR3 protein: CASSQGLAVSTDTQYF. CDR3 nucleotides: TGCGCCAGCAGCCAAGGACTAGCGGTGAGCACAGATACGCAGTATTTT.

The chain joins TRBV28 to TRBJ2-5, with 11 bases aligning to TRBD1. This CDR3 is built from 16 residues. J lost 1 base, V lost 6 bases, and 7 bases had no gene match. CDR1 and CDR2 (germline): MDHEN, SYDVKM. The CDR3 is CASRSRDRGVQETQYF. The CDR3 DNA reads TGTGCCAGCAGATCCCGGGACAGGGGGGTCCAAGAGACCCAGTACTTC.

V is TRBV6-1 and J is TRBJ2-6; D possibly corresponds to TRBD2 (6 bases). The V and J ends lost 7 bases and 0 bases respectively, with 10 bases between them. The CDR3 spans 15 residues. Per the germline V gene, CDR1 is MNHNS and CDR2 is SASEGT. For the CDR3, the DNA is TGTGCCAGCAACGGGCGGGGCTCTGGGGCCAACGTCCTGACTTTC. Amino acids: CASNGRGSGANVLTF.

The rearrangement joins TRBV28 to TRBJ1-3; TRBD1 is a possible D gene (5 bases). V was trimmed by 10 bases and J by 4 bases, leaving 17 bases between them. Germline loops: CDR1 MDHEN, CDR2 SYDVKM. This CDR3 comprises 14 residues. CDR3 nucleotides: TGTGCCACCCAACCCCAGGGTTACGGAAACACCATATATTTT. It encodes CATQPQGYGNTIYF.

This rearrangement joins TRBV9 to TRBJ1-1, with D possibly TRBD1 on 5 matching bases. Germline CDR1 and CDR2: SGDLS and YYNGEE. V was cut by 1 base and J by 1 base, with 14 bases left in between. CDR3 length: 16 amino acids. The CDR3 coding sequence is TGTGCCAGCAGCGTATCGTACCGAACAGGGAACACTGAAGCTTTCTTT. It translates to CASSVSYRTGNTEAFF.